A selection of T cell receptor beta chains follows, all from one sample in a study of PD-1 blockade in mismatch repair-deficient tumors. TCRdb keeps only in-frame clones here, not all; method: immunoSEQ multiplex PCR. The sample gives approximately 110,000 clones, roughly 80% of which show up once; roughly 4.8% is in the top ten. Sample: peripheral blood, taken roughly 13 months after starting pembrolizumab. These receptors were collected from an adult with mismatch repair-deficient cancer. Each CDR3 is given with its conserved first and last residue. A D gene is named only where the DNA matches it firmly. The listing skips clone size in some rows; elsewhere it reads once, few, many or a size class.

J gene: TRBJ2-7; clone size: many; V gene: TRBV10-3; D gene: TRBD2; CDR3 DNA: TGTGCCATCAGTGAAGGGCGGGAGGGCCAGCGCGAGCAGTACTTC; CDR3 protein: CAISEGREGQREQYF
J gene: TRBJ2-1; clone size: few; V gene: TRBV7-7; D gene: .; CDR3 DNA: TGTGCTAGCAGCTTAGGGACTGGGCTGGATGAGCAGTTCTTC; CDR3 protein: CASSLGTGLDEQFF
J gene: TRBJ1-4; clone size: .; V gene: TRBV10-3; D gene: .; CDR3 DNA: TGTGCCATCAGTGGCCCTATCGGACGGGGCCCCGCAACTAATGAAAAACTGTTTTTT; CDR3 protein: CAISGPIGRGPATNEKLFF
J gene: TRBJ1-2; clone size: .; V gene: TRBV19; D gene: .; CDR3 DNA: TGTGCCACTAGATCCCGGGGGGACTATGGCTACACCTTC; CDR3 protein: CATRSRGDYGYTF
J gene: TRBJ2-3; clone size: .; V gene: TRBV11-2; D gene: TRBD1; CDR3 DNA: TGTGCCAGCAGCTTATTGCCGGGACAGATCACAGATACGCAGTATTTT; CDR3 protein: CASSLLPGQITDTQYF
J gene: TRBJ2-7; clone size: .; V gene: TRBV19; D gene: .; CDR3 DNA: TGTGCCAGTAGTACGCCGGGACTTCACTACGAGCAGTACTTC; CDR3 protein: CASSTPGLHYEQYF
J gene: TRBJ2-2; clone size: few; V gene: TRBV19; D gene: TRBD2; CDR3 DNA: TGTGCCAGTAGGGGCGGAGCGGGAATTCACGGGGAGCTGTTTTTT; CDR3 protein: CASRGGAGIHGELFF
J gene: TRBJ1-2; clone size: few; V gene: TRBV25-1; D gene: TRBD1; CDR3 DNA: TGTGCCAGCAGTACAGGGGCAGGGGGCTACACCTTC; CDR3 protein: CASSTGAGGYTF
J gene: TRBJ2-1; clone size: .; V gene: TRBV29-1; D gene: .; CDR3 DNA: TGCAGCGTTGATGGCCTTTCTTACAATGAGCAGTTCTTC; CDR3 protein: CSVDGLSYNEQFF
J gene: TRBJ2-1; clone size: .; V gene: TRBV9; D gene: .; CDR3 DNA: TGTGCCAGCAGCGTAGTTCCGGACAACTACAATGAGCAGTTCTTC; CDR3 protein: CASSVVPDNYNEQFF
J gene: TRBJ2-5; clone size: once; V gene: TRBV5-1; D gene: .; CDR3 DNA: TGCGCCAGCAGCTTGGTTGGGGAGACCCAGTACTTC; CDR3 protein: CASSLVGETQYF
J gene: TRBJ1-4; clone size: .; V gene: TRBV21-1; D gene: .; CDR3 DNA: .; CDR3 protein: CASSTEVRFGAGTNEKLFF
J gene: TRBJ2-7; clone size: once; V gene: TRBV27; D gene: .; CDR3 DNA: TGTGCCAGCAACCCGTTGGGGCTCGGGGCCGAGCAGTACTTC; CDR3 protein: CASNPLGLGAEQYF
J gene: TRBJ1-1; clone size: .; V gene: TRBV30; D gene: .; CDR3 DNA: TGTGCCTGGAGGGCGGAGGAGGACACTGAAGCTTTCTTT; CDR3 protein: CAWRAEEDTEAFF
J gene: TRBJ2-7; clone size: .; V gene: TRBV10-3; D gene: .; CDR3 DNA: TGTGCCATCAGTGATCGGTTAGAAGGGAACGAGCAGTACTTC; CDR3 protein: CAISDRLEGNEQYF
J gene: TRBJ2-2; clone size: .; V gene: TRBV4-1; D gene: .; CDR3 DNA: TGCGCCAGCAGCCAGGGCGGAACGAACACCGGGGAGCTGTTTTTT; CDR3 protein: CASSQGGTNTGELFF
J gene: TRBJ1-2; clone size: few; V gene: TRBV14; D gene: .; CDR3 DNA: TGTGCCAGCAGCCAAGTTAACTATGGCTACACCTTC; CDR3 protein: CASSQVNYGYTF
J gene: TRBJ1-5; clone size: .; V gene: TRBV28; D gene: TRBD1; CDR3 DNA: TGTGCCAGCAGTTTGCTCCCGGACAGGGGCAAACAGCCCCAGCATTTT; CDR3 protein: CASSLLPDRGKQPQHF
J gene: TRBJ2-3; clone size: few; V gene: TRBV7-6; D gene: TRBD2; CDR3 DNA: TGTGCCAGCAGCTTAGTGGGCGGGGGGACAGATACGCAGTATTTT; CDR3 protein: CASSLVGGGTDTQYF
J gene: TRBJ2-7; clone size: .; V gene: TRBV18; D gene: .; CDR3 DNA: TGTGCCAGCTCACAACAGGGTGAAGGATACGAGCAGTACTTC; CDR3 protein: CASSQQGEGYEQYF
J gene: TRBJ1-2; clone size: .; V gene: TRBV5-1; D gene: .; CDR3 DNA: TGCGCCAGCAGCTTGGTGGCAGGGGCCGCATTAAACTATGGCTACACCTTC; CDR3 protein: CASSLVAGAALNYGYTF
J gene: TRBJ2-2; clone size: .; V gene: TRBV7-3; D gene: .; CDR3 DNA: TGTGCCAGCAGCTTATTACCCCCGGGAAACACCGGGGAGCTGTTTTTT; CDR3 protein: CASSLLPPGNTGELFF
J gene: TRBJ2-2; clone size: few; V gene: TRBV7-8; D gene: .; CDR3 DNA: TGTGCCAGCAGCCCAGGGGTTACCGGGGAGCTGTTTTTT; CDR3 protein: CASSPGVTGELFF
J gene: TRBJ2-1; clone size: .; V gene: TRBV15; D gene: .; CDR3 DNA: TGTGCCACCAGCAGAGATCGGGTAGCAGGAAGTATCTCCTACAATGAGCAGTTCTTC; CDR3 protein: CATSRDRVAGSISYNEQFF
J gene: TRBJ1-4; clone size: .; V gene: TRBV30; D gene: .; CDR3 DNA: TGTGCCTGGAGCAACAGGGAGGGGGAAAAACTGTTTTTT; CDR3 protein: CAWSNREGEKLFF